What follows are 31 T cell receptor beta chains derived from one specimen sequenced in a study of T-cell reconstitution after alpha-beta-depleted transplantation in children. Unique molecular identifiers were incorporated during preparation of the TCRbeta library. Via MiXCR, TCRdb re-called the PCR reads, giving one row per CDR3 protein. Of a few hundred thousand distinct CDR3 sequences detected, 10% to 15% appear once; the ten largest clones hold about 2.2%. The material was PBMCs, mostly from graft donor cells, obtained 360 days after TCRalphabeta/CD19-depleted stem cell transplant. The receptors were gathered from a male patient younger than 18 who had a stem cell transplant for acute myeloid leukemia, so the T cells may come from the graft donor.

This chain links TRBV20-1 with TRBJ2-5; D possibly corresponds to TRBD2 (7 bases). CDR3 size: 15 residues. Germline V CDR1 and CDR2: DFQATT, SNEGSKA (reference sequence). Trimming removed 0 bases at V and 2 bases at J, with 13 bases between. The CDR3 here is CSARDQAGHQETQYF. In DNA form, the CDR3 reads TGCAGTGCTAGAGATCAAGCGGGACATCAAGAGACCCAGTACTTC.

The gene calls are TRBV7-3 and TRBJ1-6; the D is unclear. Trimming left V 5 bases short and J 10 bases short, with 12 bases between. The CDR3 spans 13 residues. The germline gives CDR1 SGHTA, CDR2 FQGTGA. CDR3 protein: CASSLEVRSPLHF. The CDR3 region has the DNA TGTGCCAGCAGCCTAGAAGTTAGATCACCCCTCCACTTT.

The chain has TRBV12-3 or TRBV12-4 and TRBJ2-7, with 11 bases matching TRBD1. This CDR3 comprises 14 residues. V lost 6 bases and J lost 4; bases outside the gene matches: 5. The CDR3 bases are TGTGCCAGCAGACGGGACAGGGGGATGTACGAGCAGTACTTC. Its protein product is CASRRDRGMYEQYF.

This clonotype has more than one count but fewer than ten. V usage is TRBV6-2 or TRBV6-3 and J usage is TRBJ2-5; the D gene is possibly TRBD1 (5 bases). The germline V gene encodes CDR1 MNHEY and CDR2 SVGEGT. V was pared by 1 base and J by 1 base, with 7 bases between. The CDR3 is 14 amino acids. The CDR3 region has the DNA TGTGCCAGCAGTTACTGGGGCACCCAAGAGACCCAGTACTTC. Its protein product is CASSYWGTQETQYF.

This clonotype has a count of ten or more. The J gene is TRBJ2-7, the V gene TRBV12-3 or TRBV12-4; a weak D match, TRBD2 (5 bases). The CDR3 extends over 13 amino acids. The V and J ends lost 6 bases and 4 bases respectively, with 13 bases between them. CDR3 protein: CASSTGTMYEQYF. CDR3 nucleotide sequence: TGTGCCAGCAGCACGGGAACGATGTACGAGCAGTACTTC.

V and J are TRBV4-3 and TRBJ2-7; 8 bases align to TRBD2. The CDR3 runs 18 residues. Germline V lookup: CDR1 LGHNA, CDR2 YSLEER. V dropped 0 bases and J dropped 0; count of bases not matched to a gene: 10. As DNA, the CDR3 is TGCGCCAGCAGCCAAGATATGGCTAGCGGGTTACCCTCCTACGAGCAGTACTTC. It specifies CASSQDMASGLPSYEQYF.

This clonotype was seen repeatedly, ten times or more. The chain has TRBV29-1 and TRBJ2-7, with D uncertain. The CDR3 spans 11 residues. Between the trimmed V and J ends, which lost 4 bases and 0 bases, there was a span of 4 bases. From germline, CDR1 is SQVTM and CDR2 ANQGSEA. This CDR3 is CSVASSYEQYF. As DNA, the CDR3 is TGCAGCGTTGCAAGCTCCTACGAGCAGTACTTC.

V and J are TRBV6-5 and TRBJ2-7; no clear D gene. Per germline, CDR1 MNHEY and CDR2 SVGAGI. CDR3 length: 16 amino acids. V shed 0 bases and J shed 0 bases, with 12 bases lying between them. The CDR3 is CASSYSSRRGSYEQYF. CDR3 DNA: TGTGCCAGCAGTTACTCTTCAAGGCGTGGCTCCTACGAGCAGTACTTC.

This clonotype occurred many times. The V and J genes are TRBV24-1 and TRBJ2-1; D might be TRBD1 (6 bases). Germline CDR1 is KGHDR and CDR2 is SFDVKD. Trimming removed 4 bases from V and 3 bases from J, with 12 bases in between. CDR3 length equals 15 residues. The CDR3 bases are TGTGCCACCAGTGACCCCCGGACAGTCTACAATGAGCAGTTCTTC. This gives the protein CATSDPRTVYNEQFF.

This clonotype was seen only a few times. This rearrangement joins TRBV5-4 to TRBJ2-2; D unclear. Germline V gene sequence: CDR1 SGHNT, CDR2 YYREEE (reference sequence). Trimming took off 0 bases at V and 5 bases at J, with 11 bases between the two ends. The CDR3 loop spans 15 amino acids. The CDR3 sequence: CASSLVRSGTGELFF. CDR3 coding DNA: TGTGCCAGCAGCTTGGTGCGCTCTGGAACCGGGGAGCTGTTTTTT.

This clonotype was counted many times. This rearrangement joins TRBV12-3 or TRBV12-4 to TRBJ2-3, with D unresolved. This CDR3 contains 14 residues. The V and J ends lost 3 bases and 0 bases respectively, with 7 bases between them. The CDR3 coding sequence is TGTGCCAGCAGTTTTATGGGGAGCACAGATACGCAGTATTTT. It translates to CASSFMGSTDTQYF.

This clonotype was counted only a few times. The J gene is TRBJ2-7, the V gene TRBV6-1, with 12 bases matching TRBD2. Per germline, CDR1 MNHNS and CDR2 SASEGT. The V gene end was trimmed by 7 bases and the J gene end by 4 bases; junction bases not matched to a gene: 5. This CDR3 spans 14 amino acids. DNA for the CDR3: TGTGCCAGCAACTTCGGGACTAGCGGGTACGAGCAGTACTTC. It codes for CASNFGTSGYEQYF.

CDR3 in DNA: TGTGCCAGCAGTGATGGGACGGACCTCCGGGGAGATACGCAGTATTTT. It specifies CASSDGTDLRGDTQYF. The chain joins TRBV25-1 to TRBJ2-3; D may be TRBD1 or TRBD2 (5 bases each). Germline CDR1 MGHDK, CDR2 SYGVNS. V gave up 3 bases and J gave up 5 bases, with 18 bases separating them. The CDR3 is 16 residues long.

The chain combines TRBV7-2 with TRBJ2-2; 11 nucleotides agree with TRBD2. This CDR3 contains 16 residues. V was pared by 1 base and J by 6 bases, with 4 bases of the junction left unmatched. Per the germline V gene, CDR1 is SGHTA and CDR2 is FQGNSA. The DNA of the CDR3 is TGTGCCAGCAGCTTAGAACTAGCGGGAGTATCCGGGGAGCTGTTTTTT. This codes for CASSLELAGVSGELFF.

This clonotype was observed at least ten times. The V gene is TRBV24-1, the J gene TRBJ2-3; the D is unclear. This CDR3 is 14 amino acids long. V lost 0 bases, J lost 2 bases, and 5 bases lay in between. Germline V lookup: CDR1 KGHDR, CDR2 SFDVKD. CDR3 nucleotides: TGTGCCACCAGTGATTTGGGGCTCACAGATACGCAGTATTTT. It translates to CATSDLGLTDTQYF.

This clonotype was detected only once. The V call is TRBV4-3, the J call TRBJ2-3, with 8 bases aligning to TRBD2. This CDR3 contains 18 residues. CDR1 is LGHNA and CDR2 is YSLEER in the germline V gene. The J segment lost 3 bases and the V segment lost 0 bases, leaving 11 bases of the junction unmatched. The CDR3 bases are TGCGCCAGCAGCCAAGACGGACCGGGAGGGCCCACTACAGATACGCAGTATTTT. Its protein is CASSQDGPGGPTTDTQYF.

J is TRBJ2-3 and V is TRBV30; 8 bases line up with TRBD2. This CDR3 spans 16 amino acids. The ends lost 0 bases at V and 5 bases at J; junction bases unmatched: 10. CDR1 and CDR2 (germline): GTSNPN, SVGIG (reference sequence). This chain's CDR3 is CAWSVRGAGEGDTQYF. The CDR3 DNA follows: TGTGCCTGGAGTGTCCGGGGAGCGGGAGAGGGAGATACGCAGTATTTT. The complete variable domain, with remaining parts taken from reference TRBV30 and TRBJ2-3, reads SQTIHQWPATLVQPVGSPLSLECTVEGTSNPNLYWYRQAAGRGLQLLFYSVGIGQISSEVPQNLSASRPQDRQFILSSKKLLLSDSGFYLCAWSVRGAGEGDTQYFGPGTRLTVL.

Written as DNA, the CDR3 is TGTGCCAGTAGTATCCACAGGGCTTACAATGAGCAGTTCTTC. Residues: CASSIHRAYNEQFF. The V and J genes are TRBV19 and TRBJ2-1; D possibly corresponds to TRBD1 (6 bases). CDR1 is LNHDA and CDR2 is SQIVND in the germline V gene (reference sequence). The CDR3 is 14 amino acids. The germline V and J ends were trimmed by 3 bases and 4 bases, with 10 bases remaining between them.

This clonotype has just a few counts. The rearrangement joins TRBV20-1 to TRBJ2-5; 7 bases map to TRBD1. From germline, CDR1 is DFQATT and CDR2 SNEGSKA (reference sequence). This CDR3 comprises 11 residues. The CDR3 region has the DNA TGCAGCAGACAGGGCCAAGAGACCCAGTACTTC. Encoded protein: CSRQGQETQYF.

This chain connects TRBV29-1 to TRBJ2-6; D is unclear. Germline CDR1 SQVTM, CDR2 ANQGSEA. Trimming took 4 bases from V and 0 from J, leaving 10 bases between them. The CDR3 is 15 residues long. CDR3 protein: CSVGWVSSGANVLTF. Written as DNA, the CDR3 is TGCAGCGTTGGATGGGTGAGCTCTGGGGCCAACGTCCTGACTTTC.

This clonotype turned up a few times. The chain links TRBV19 to TRBJ2-5, with 12 bases identical to TRBD2. The CDR3 has 14 amino acids. The V segment lost 9 bases and the J segment 3 bases; nucleotides outside the gene matches: 5. Per germline, CDR1 LNHDA and CDR2 SQIVND (reference sequence). As DNA, the CDR3 is TGTGCCAGCCTGAGACTAGCGGGAGAAGAGACCCAGTACTTC. Translating gives CASLRLAGEETQYF.

The V gene is TRBV12-3 or TRBV12-4, the J gene TRBJ2-1, with 9 bases that match TRBD2. The CDR3 loop spans 17 amino acids. J lost 4 bases, V lost 5 bases, and 12 bases had no gene match. CDR3 sequence reads: CASSPNSGSRIYNEQFF. The CDR3 DNA reads TGTGCCAGCAGTCCCAATAGCGGGAGCCGAATATACAATGAGCAGTTCTTC.

In this sample, this clonotype turned up a few times. The J gene is TRBJ2-3, the V gene TRBV7-9, with 7 bases fitting TRBD2. The CDR3 runs to 16 residues. Trimming cost V 8 bases and J 1 base; bases outside gene matches: 12. CDR1 and CDR2 from the germline V gene are SEHNR and FQNEAQ (reference sequence). The CDR3 nucleotides read TGTGCCAGCGGAACCCCGGGGCTAGCGGGCACAGATACGCAGTATTTT. Translation: CASGTPGLAGTDTQYF.

There are a few counts of this clonotype. The chain recombines TRBV9 with TRBJ2-1; possibly TRBD1 for D (5 bases). The CDR3 totals 16 residues. Deletions cut 3 bases from V and 3 bases from J, with 16 bases between. CDR1 is SGDLS, CDR2 YYNGEE, per germline. This chain's CDR3 is CASSATREGGYNEQFF. The CDR3 nucleotides are TGTGCCAGCAGCGCCACCAGGGAAGGCGGCTACAATGAGCAGTTCTTC. The full variable domain, in which reference TRBV9 and TRBJ2-1 provide the parts outside the CDR3, is DSGVTQTPKHLITATGQRVTLRCSPRSGDLSVYWYQQSLDQGLQFLIQYYNGEERAKGNILERFSAQQFPDLHSELNLSSLELGDSALYFCASSATREGGYNEQFFGPGTRLTVL.

The J gene is TRBJ2-7, the V gene TRBV4-3; 7 bases fit TRBD2. V gave up 0 bases and J gave up 7 bases; unmatched junction bases: 6. This CDR3 region has 14 residues. In germline, CDR1 is LGHNA, CDR2 YSLEER. CDR3 nucleotide sequence: TGCGCCAGCAGCCAAGATCTAGCGGAGCGGGAGCAGTACTTC. Residues: CASSQDLAEREQYF.

A remark on this clonotype: Just one base apart from a much larger clone, this may be a read error. The genes are TRBV9 and TRBJ2-5, with D perhaps TRBD1 or TRBD2 (5 bases each). V shed 3 bases and J shed 4 bases, with 10 bases lying between them. Looked up from germline, CDR1 is SGDLS and CDR2 is YYNGEE. This CDR3 comprises 13 residues. The DNA for the CDR3 is TGTGCCAGCAGCGGCCCAGGGAGAGAGACCCAGTACTTC. It encodes CASSGPGRETQYF.

The chain links TRBV18 to TRBJ2-7; D unclear. With 0 bases removed from V and 7 bases from J, the gap between germline ends came to 7 bases. The CDR3 contains 12 residues. The germline V gene has CDR1 KGHSH and CDR2 LQKENI. The DNA for the CDR3 is TGTGCCAGCTCACCACCCGGTGGAGAGCAGTACTTC. Its protein product is CASSPPGGEQYF.

This clonotype was recorded many times. The chain combines TRBV28 with TRBJ2-3; a weak D match, TRBD2 (5 bases). This CDR3 region has 13 residues. V lost 6 bases to trimming and J lost 5 bases, with 12 bases between them. From germline, CDR1 is MDHEN and CDR2 SYDVKM. The CDR3 DNA reads as TGTGCCAGCAGAACGGACTGGGGAGATACGCAGTATTTT. Amino acid sequence: CASRTDWGDTQYF.

In its sample, this clonotype was seen many times. The CDR3 region has the DNA TGTGCCAGCAGCCAAGAGGGGAGTACACGCCCAGATACGCAGTATTTT. It specifies CASSQEGSTRPDTQYF. This sequence joins TRBV4-2 and TRBJ2-3, with D possibly matching TRBD2 (5 bases). The germline gives CDR1 LGHNA, CDR2 YNFKEQ. V lost 0 bases and J 4 bases, leaving 14 bases between the germline ends. The CDR3 loop spans 16 amino acids.

The chain is built from TRBV4-2 and TRBJ2-7; D may be TRBD2 (5 bases). Germline CDR1 is LGHNA and CDR2 is YNFKEQ. The CDR3 is made up of 15 amino acids. Deletions cut 1 base from V and 1 base from J, with 11 bases between. The CDR3 DNA sequence: TGTGCCAGCAGCCAAGCCCGGAGGTCATCCTACGAGCAGTACTTC. Its translation is CASSQARRSSYEQYF.

Remarks on this clonotype: A much bigger clone sits one base away, suggesting this may be a read error. The chain is built from TRBV5-1 and TRBJ2-7; tentative D call: TRBD2 (5 bases). The CDR3 consists of 16 residues. V was shortened by 4 bases and J by 3 bases, with 20 bases between the two germline ends. Germline V CDR1 and CDR2: SGHRS, YFSETQ. The CDR3 DNA reads as TGCGCCAGCAGCCTCCCCGGGGTAGCGCAGGACTACGAGCAGTACTTC. The encoded protein is CASSLPGVAQDYEQYF. Looking up the rest from reference TRBV5-1 and TRBJ2-7 gives the full variable domain: KAGVTQTPRYLIKTRGQQVTLSCSPISGHRSVSWYQQTPGQGLQFLFEYFSETQRNKGNFPGRFSGRQFSNSRSEMNVSTLELGDSALYLCASSLPGVAQDYEQYFGPGTRLTVT.